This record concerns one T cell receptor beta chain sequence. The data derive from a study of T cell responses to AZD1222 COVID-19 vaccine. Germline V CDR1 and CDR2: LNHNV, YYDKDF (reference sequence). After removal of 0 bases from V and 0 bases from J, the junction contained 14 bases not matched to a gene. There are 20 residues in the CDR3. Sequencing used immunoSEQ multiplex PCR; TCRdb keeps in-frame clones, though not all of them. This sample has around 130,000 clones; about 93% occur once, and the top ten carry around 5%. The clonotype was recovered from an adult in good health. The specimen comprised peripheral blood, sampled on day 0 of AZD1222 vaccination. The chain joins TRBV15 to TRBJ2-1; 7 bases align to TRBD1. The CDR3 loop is CATSRDNPHRGRSSYNEQFF. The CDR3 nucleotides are TGTGCCACCAGCAGAGATAACCCGCACAGGGGTCGAAGCTCCTACAATGAGCAGTTCTTC.